The source of this TCR beta chain is a study of T cell repertoires in cytomegalovirus infection. Study-wide results and caveats: Dominating the ex vivo response were HLA-C-restricted CMV-specific TCR beta clonotypes.

This clonotype was detected only a few times. Its antigen remains unknown. TCRdb reprocessed the reads with MiXCR, giving one entry per CDR3 protein. Among around 320,000 distinct CDR3 sequences listed, around 9.5% were seen once. Trimming shortened V by 0 bases and J by 2 bases, and 8 bases separated the two germline ends. The V gene's germline CDR1 is DFQATT and CDR2 SNEGSKA (reference sequence). The CDR3 has 14 residues. Sequencing input: PBMCs. The rearrangement links TRBV20-1 to TRBJ2-4; perhaps TRBD1 as D (5 bases). This receptor was identified in a human donor in good health (CMV status not recorded). Some clones in this sample may be carry-over from other donors' samples. CDR3 bases: TGCAGTGCTAGAGATTCAGGGCCCAAAAACATTCAGTACTTC. Its translation is CSARDSGPKNIQYF.